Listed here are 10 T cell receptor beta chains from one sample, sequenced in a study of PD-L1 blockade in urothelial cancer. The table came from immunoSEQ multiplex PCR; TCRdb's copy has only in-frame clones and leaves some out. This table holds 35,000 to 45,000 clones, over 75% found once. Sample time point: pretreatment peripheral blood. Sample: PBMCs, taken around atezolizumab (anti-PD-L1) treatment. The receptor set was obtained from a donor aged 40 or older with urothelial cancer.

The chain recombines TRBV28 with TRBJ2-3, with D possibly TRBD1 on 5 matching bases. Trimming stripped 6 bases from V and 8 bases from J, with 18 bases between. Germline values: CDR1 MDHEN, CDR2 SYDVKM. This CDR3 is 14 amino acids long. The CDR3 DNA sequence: TGTGCCAGCAGCTCTACCCAAGACAGTGGTACGCAGTATTTT. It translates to CASSSTQDSGTQYF.

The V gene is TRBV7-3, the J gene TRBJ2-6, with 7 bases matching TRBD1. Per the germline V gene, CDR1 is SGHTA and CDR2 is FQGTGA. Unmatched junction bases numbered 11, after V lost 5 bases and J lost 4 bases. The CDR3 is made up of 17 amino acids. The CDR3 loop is CASSRRDRGLGANVLTF. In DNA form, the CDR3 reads TGTGCCAGCAGCAGACGGGACAGAGGCCTCGGGGCCAACGTCCTGACTTTC. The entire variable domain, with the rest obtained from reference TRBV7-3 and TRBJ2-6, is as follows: GAGVSQTPSNKVTEKGKYVELRCDPISGHTALYWYRQSLGQGPEFLIYFQGTGAADDSGLPNDRFFAVRPEGSVSTLKIQRTERGDSAVYLCASSRRDRGLGANVLTFGAGSRLTVL.

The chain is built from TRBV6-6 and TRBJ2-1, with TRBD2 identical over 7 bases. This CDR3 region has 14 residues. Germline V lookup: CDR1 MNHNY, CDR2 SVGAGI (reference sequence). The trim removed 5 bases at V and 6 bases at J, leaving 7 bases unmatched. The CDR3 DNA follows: TGTGCCAGCAGTACAAGCGGGAAGGGCAATGAGCAGTTCTTC. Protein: CASSTSGKGNEQFF.

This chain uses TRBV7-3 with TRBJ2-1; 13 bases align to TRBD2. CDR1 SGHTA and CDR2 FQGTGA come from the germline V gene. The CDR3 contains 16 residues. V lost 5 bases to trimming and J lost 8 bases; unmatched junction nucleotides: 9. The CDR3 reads CASSIRTSGSRDEQFF. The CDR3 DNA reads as TGTGCCAGCAGCATTCGGACTAGCGGGAGCCGCGATGAGCAGTTCTTC.

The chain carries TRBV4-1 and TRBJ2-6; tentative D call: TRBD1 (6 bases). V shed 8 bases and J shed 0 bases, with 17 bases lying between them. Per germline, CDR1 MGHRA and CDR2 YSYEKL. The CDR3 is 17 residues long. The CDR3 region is CASSQGGGSSGANVLTF. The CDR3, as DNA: TGCGCCAGCTCCCAAGGGGGTGGGAGCTCTGGGGCCAACGTCCTGACTTTC.

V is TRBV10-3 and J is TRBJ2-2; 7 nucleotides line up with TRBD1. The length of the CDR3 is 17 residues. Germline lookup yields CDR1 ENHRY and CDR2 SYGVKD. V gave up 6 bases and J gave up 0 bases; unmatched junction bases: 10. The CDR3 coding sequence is TGTGCCATCAGACCTCGCTCCGGGACAGCGAACACCGGGGAGCTGTTTTTT. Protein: CAIRPRSGTANTGELFF.

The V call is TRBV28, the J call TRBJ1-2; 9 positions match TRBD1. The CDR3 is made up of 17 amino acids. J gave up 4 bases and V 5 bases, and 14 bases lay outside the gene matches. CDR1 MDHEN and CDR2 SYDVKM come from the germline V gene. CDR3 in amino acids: CASSPAGTGSLSYGYTF. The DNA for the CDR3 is TGTGCCAGCAGTCCCGCCGGGACAGGGTCCTTGAGCTATGGCTACACCTTC.

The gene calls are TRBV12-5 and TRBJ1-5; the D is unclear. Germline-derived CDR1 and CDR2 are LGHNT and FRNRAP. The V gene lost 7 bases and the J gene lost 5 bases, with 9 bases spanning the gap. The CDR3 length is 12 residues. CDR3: CASAPGDQPQHF. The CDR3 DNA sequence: TGTGCTAGTGCCCCGGGAGATCAGCCCCAGCATTTT.

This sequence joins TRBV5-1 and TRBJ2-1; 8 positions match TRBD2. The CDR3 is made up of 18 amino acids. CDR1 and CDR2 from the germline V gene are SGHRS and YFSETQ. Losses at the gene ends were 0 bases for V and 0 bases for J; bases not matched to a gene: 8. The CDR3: CASSLAATSESSYNEQFF. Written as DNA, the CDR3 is TGCGCCAGCAGCTTGGCGGCGACTAGCGAGAGCTCCTACAATGAGCAGTTCTTC.

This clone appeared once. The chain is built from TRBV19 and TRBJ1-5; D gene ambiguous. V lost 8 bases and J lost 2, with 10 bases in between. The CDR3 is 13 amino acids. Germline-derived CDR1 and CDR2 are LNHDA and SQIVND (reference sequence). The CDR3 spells CASEWARNQPQHF. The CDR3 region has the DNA TGTGCCAGTGAATGGGCCCGCAATCAGCCCCAGCATTTT.